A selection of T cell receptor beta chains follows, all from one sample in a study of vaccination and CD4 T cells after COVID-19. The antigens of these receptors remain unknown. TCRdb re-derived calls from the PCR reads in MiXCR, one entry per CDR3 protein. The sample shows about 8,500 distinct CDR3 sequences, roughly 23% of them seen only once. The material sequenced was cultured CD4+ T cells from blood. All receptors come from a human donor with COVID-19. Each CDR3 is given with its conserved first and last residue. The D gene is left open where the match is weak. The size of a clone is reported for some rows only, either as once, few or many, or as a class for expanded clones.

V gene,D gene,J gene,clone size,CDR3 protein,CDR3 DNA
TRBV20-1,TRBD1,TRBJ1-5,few,CSARLAGTVNQPQHF,TGCAGTGCTAGGTTGGCAGGGACAGTCAATCAGCCCCAGCATTTT
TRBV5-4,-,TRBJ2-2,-,CASSPGTTNTGELFF,TGTGCCAGCAGCCCCGGGACGACGAACACCGGGGAGCTGTTTTTT
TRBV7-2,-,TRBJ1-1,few,CASSLRGRTEAFF,TGTGCCAGCAGCCTTAGAGGGAGAACTGAAGCTTTCTTT
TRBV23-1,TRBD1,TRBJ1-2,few,CASSQPQDRVEYGYTF,TGCGCCAGCAGTCAACCTCAGGACAGGGTTGAGTATGGCTACACCTTC
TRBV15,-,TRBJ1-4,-,CATSRRQDSNEKLFF,TGTGCCACCAGCAGACGTCAGGACTCCAATGAAAAACTGTTTTTT
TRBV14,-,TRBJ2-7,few,CASSQTLTQYF,TGTGCCAGCAGCCAGACGCTTACTCAGTACTTC
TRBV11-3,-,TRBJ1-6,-,CASSLQGSPLHF,TGTGCCAGCAGCTTACAGGGGTCACCCCTCCACTTT
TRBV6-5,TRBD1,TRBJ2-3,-,CASSFMGQNTDTQYF,TGTGCCAGCAGTTTCATGGGACAGAACACAGATACGCAGTATTTT
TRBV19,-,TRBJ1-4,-,CASSIRDSRGFEKLFF,TGTGCCAGTAGTATACGAGACAGCCGAGGTTTTGAAAAACTGTTTTTT
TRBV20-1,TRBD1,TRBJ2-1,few,CSAQGDRGLGGHNEQFF,TGCAGTGCTCAAGGGGACAGGGGGTTGGGGGGCCACAATGAGCAGTTCTTC
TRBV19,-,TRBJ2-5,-,CASSIDDQETQYF,TGTGCCAGTAGTATTGACGACCAAGAGACCCAGTACTTC
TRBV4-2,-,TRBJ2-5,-,CASSQDREETQYF,TGTGCCAGCAGCCAAGACAGGGAGGAGACCCAGTACTTC
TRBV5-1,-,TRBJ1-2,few,CASSSGQIHYGYTF,TGCGCCAGCAGCTCCGGACAGATCCACTATGGCTACACCTTC
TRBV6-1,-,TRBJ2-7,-,CASSEAAKGSYEQYF,TGTGCCAGCAGTGAAGCGGCGAAGGGCTCCTACGAGCAGTACTTC